This passage covers 20 T cell receptor beta chains from one sample sequenced in a study of blood T cell repertoires in COVID-19. Using immunoSEQ multiplex PCR, the repertoire was profiled, and TCRdb retains in-frame clones only, with some absent. Of some 280,000 clones in the sample, 89% were seen once. Sequencing was performed on peripheral blood. The source of these receptors is a woman aged 55-70 years with acute or convalescent COVID-19.

The CDR3 nucleotides read TGTGCCAGCACCCGCCTAGCGGGAGAGAATGAGCAGTTCTTC. It specifies CASTRLAGENEQFF. The V gene is TRBV2, the J gene TRBJ2-1, with TRBD2 identical over 10 bases. V lost 7 bases, J lost 7 bases, and 7 bases stayed unmatched. Germline V lookup: CDR1 SNHLY, CDR2 FYNNEI. The CDR3 consists of 14 residues.

CDR3 protein: CASSLTSGEQFF. The CDR3 DNA is TGTGCCAGCAGTTTAACTAGTGGGGAGCAGTTCTTC. V and J are TRBV12-3 or TRBV12-4 and TRBJ2-1; a weak D match, TRBD2 (5 bases). This CDR3 region has 12 residues. Deletions cut 2 bases from V and 10 bases from J, with 9 bases between.

This clone was recorded once. The rearrangement uses TRBV29-1 and TRBJ1-5, with TRBD1 matching over 9 bases. There are 15 residues in the CDR3. Looked up from germline, CDR1 is SQVTM and CDR2 is ANQGSEA. The V segment lost 1 base and the J segment 4 bases; nucleotides outside the gene matches: 5. The CDR3 protein is CSVEVGGTGNQPQHF. Here the CDR3 DNA reads TGCAGCGTTGAAGTTGGAGGGACAGGGAATCAGCCCCAGCATTTT.

On this clone itself: Other nucleotide sequences from this sample produce the same CDR3. This chain uses TRBV29-1 with TRBJ1-2; possible D gene TRBD1, 6 bases. The CDR3 loop spans 13 amino acids. Germline CDR1 and CDR2: SQVTM and ANQGSEA. Trimming took 1 base from V and 2 from J, leaving 8 bases between them. CDR3 nucleotides: TGCAGCGTTGAAGGAACAGGGAACTATGGCTACACCTTC. Translating gives CSVEGTGNYGYTF.

This clone was found a few times. The chain joins TRBV5-1 to TRBJ2-7; 10 nucleotides match TRBD2. V trimming: 4 bases; J trimming: 5 bases; junction bases outside the gene matches: 24. CDR1 and CDR2 from the germline V gene are SGHRS and YFSETQ. The CDR3 has 20 amino acids. The CDR3, as DNA: TGCGCCAGCAGCCCAAGATCAGCTAGCGGGAGAGCAGGTTTTCGGAACGAGCAGTACTTC. As protein: CASSPRSASGRAGFRNEQYF.

The rearrangement joins TRBV10-3 to TRBJ1-5, with 11 bases that match TRBD1. The CDR3 is 14 residues long. V shed 6 bases and J 5 bases; nucleotides not matched to a gene: 3. Germline V gene data show CDR1 as ENHRY and CDR2 as SYGVKD. The CDR3 region has the DNA TGTGCCATCAGGGGGACAGGGGGTGATCAGCCCCAGCATTTT. Protein product: CAIRGTGGDQPQHF.

This clone has only a few counts. This chain uses TRBV6-1 with TRBJ1-5; D perhaps matches TRBD1 (6 bases). The V end lost 0 bases, the J end lost 0 bases, and 15 bases lay between the germline ends. The CDR3 loop spans 18 amino acids. CDR1 and CDR2 (germline): MNHNS, SASEGT. The CDR3 region is CASSEARGGLGSNQPQHF. The CDR3 region has the DNA TGTGCCAGCAGTGAAGCGCGGGGGGGGCTTGGTAGCAATCAGCCCCAGCATTTT.

V and J are TRBV11-3 and TRBJ2-7; tentatively, D is TRBD1 (6 bases). Germline CDR1 is SGHNT and CDR2 is YENEEA. The CDR3 runs to 14 residues. V was trimmed by 8 bases and J by 7 bases, leaving 21 bases between them. In DNA, the CDR3 is TGTGCCAGCTCGGACAGCAGAATTACTGGGGAGCAGTACTTC. Translating gives CASSDSRITGEQYF.

The rearrangement joins TRBV2 to TRBJ1-5, with a weak D call TRBD1 (5 bases). Germline CDR1 SNHLY, CDR2 FYNNEI. The V end was cut by 11 bases, the J end by 2 bases, with 16 bases between. The CDR3 covers 14 residues. In DNA, the CDR3 is TGTGCCGGATCCGGGGGTGGGGGCAATCAGCCCCAGCATTTT. Encoded protein: CAGSGGGGNQPQHF.

This clone has just a few counts. J is TRBJ1-3 and V is TRBV5-1; D remains ambiguous. V lost 0 bases and J 0 bases, leaving 10 bases between the germline ends. The V gene's germline CDR1 is SGHRS and CDR2 YFSETQ. This CDR3 has 16 residues. Here the CDR3 reads CASSLATGSSGNTIYF. CDR3 sequence (DNA): TGCGCCAGCAGCTTGGCCACCGGGAGCTCTGGAAACACCATATATTTT.

The chain links TRBV28 to TRBJ2-7; 13 bases fit TRBD2. Germline lookup yields CDR1 MDHEN and CDR2 SYDVKM. J gave up 2 bases and V 3 bases, and 4 bases lay outside the gene matches. This CDR3 has 16 residues. CDR3 protein: CASSFAGLAGTYEQYF. In DNA form, the CDR3 reads TGTGCCAGCAGTTTTGCGGGACTAGCGGGAACCTACGAGCAGTACTTC.

The V and J genes are TRBV5-5 and TRBJ2-1; D remains ambiguous. Looked up from germline, CDR1 is SGHKS and CDR2 is YYEKEE (reference sequence). With 2 bases removed from V and 4 bases from J, the gap between germline ends came to 10 bases. The CDR3 sequence is 14 residues long. CDR3 bases: TGTGCCAGCAGCTTCAGCGTTTTGTACAATGAGCAGTTCTTC. Translated, it gives CASSFSVLYNEQFF.

This clone has only one observation. The V gene is TRBV4-1, the J gene TRBJ1-5; D might be TRBD1 (5 bases). The CDR3 contains 15 residues. The germline V gene has CDR1 MGHRA and CDR2 YSYEKL. V shed 4 bases and J shed 8 bases, with 18 bases lying between them. The CDR3: CASSLAEGLDEPQHF. In DNA, the CDR3 is TGCGCCAGCAGCCTGGCCGAGGGACTTGACGAGCCCCAGCATTTT.

J is TRBJ1-1 and V is TRBV7-3, with D possibly matching TRBD1 (5 bases). CDR1 and CDR2 (germline): SGHTA, FQGTGA. CDR3 length equals 13 residues. Trimming took off 0 bases at V and 3 bases at J, with 5 bases between the two ends. The CDR3 reads CASSLTGDTEAFF. CDR3 nucleotides: TGTGCCAGCAGCTTAACAGGGGACACTGAAGCTTTCTTT.

V usage is TRBV7-2 and J usage is TRBJ1-1, with unresolved D. The CDR3 length is 14 residues. V lost 4 bases and J 2 bases, leaving 11 bases between the germline ends. Germline V gene lookup returns CDR1 SGHTA and CDR2 FQGNSA. The CDR3 nucleotides are TGTGCCAGCAGCTCCCGAGCAAGTAACACTGAAGCTTTCTTT. The encoded protein is CASSSRASNTEAFF. The whole variable domain, filled in from reference TRBV7-2 and TRBJ1-1, reads GAGVSQSPSNKVTEKGKDVELRCDPISGHTALYWYRQSLGQGLEFLIYFQGNSAPDKSGLPSDRFSAERTGGSVSTLTIQRTQQEDSAVYLCASSSRASNTEAFFGQGTRLTVV.

This chain links TRBV6-5 with TRBJ2-7; D might be TRBD1 (6 bases). V lost 7 bases and J lost 6, with 13 bases in between. The CDR3 spans 12 residues. The germline V gene has CDR1 MNHEY and CDR2 SVGAGI. The CDR3 region has the DNA TGTGCCAGCACCGGGACACCGAGCGAGCAGTACTTC. Protein product: CASTGTPSEQYF.

V usage is TRBV3-1 (or the pseudogene TRBV3-2) and J usage is TRBJ2-1, with a possible D match to TRBD2 (8 bases). Germline loops: CDR1 LGHDT, CDR2 YNNKEL (reference sequence). The CDR3 length is 16 residues. The V gene lost 8 bases and the J gene lost 7 bases, with 24 bases spanning the gap. Here the CDR3 DNA reads TGTGCCAGCCAGACCAGACAGGGCGGGGGGTTTAATGAGCAGTTCTTC. It encodes CASQTRQGGGFNEQFF.

The CDR3 sequence: CASSEDGPGRPDTQYF. The CDR3 DNA reads as TGCGCCAGCAGTGAGGACGGGCCTGGGAGGCCAGATACGCAGTATTTT. This rearrangement joins TRBV10-1 to TRBJ2-3, with D perhaps TRBD2 (6 bases). Deletions cut 2 bases from V and 4 bases from J, with 16 bases between. Germline V gene data show CDR1 as WNHNN and CDR2 as SYGVQD (reference sequence). The CDR3 is 16 residues long.

Only a few counts were recorded for this clone. The chain carries TRBV19 and TRBJ1-5; maybe TRBD1 (5 bases). Between the trimmed V and J ends, which lost 6 bases and 0 bases, there was a span of 9 bases. Per germline, CDR1 LNHDA and CDR2 SQIVND (reference sequence). The CDR3 has 14 residues. The chain's CDR3 is CASSPTGSNQPQHF. CDR3 nucleotide sequence: TGTGCCAGTAGCCCCACAGGTAGCAATCAGCCCCAGCATTTT. The entire variable domain, with the rest obtained from reference TRBV19 and TRBJ1-5, is as follows: DGGITQSPKYLFRKEGQNVTLSCEQNLNHDAMYWYRQDPGQGLRLIYYSQIVNDFQKGDIAEGYSVSREKKESFPLTVTSAQKNPTAFYLCASSPTGSNQPQHFGDGTRLSIL.

This chain connects TRBV6-2 or TRBV6-3 to TRBJ2-1; TRBD2 aligns across 9 bases. CDR1 MNHEY and CDR2 SVGEGT come from the germline V gene. This CDR3 spans 20 amino acids. The J segment lost 0 bases and the V segment lost 6 bases, leaving 18 bases of the junction unmatched. CDR3 DNA sequence: TGTGCCAGCAGCCCCACCCTAGGAGCGGGGGGCCATTACTCCTACAATGAGCAGTTCTTC. Its protein product is CASSPTLGAGGHYSYNEQFF.